This T cell receptor beta chain was sequenced during a study of blood T cell repertoires in COVID-19. For the study at large: COVID-19 samples from acute and convalescent phases originated in the United States, Italy and Spain.

Enrolled during active infection, Seattle patients were then followed longitudinally. As originally analysed: By means of reference gene primer amplification, nucleated cell counts were estimated. TCRdb keeps only in-frame clones here, not all; method: immunoSEQ multiplex PCR. V and J calls and clone size are given by that table; D and trimming were obtained from the DNA. In the table there are under 400,000 clones, roughly 90% of which are singletons. The source of this sequence is a woman aged 25 to 39 with COVID-19, enrolled during active disease. The sample comprised peripheral blood.

This chain's CDR3 is CASSVPGHSYGYTF. The CDR3 nucleotides read TGTGCCAGCAGCGTACCGGGACACAGCTATGGCTACACCTTC. The chain employs TRBV5-6 and TRBJ1-2; TRBD1 is a possible D gene (6 bases). The length of the CDR3 is 14 residues. V gave up 4 bases and J gave up 4 bases, with 14 bases separating them. The germline V gene has CDR1 SGHDT and CDR2 YYEEEE.